This T cell receptor (beta chain) emerged from a study of cytomegalovirus exposure and HLA in healthy donors. Findings and limits, study-wide: It emerged from a later analysis that several of the most significant clusters appeared to be linked to common viral pathogens. DRB1 showed the most TCR associations and HLA-C the fewest in a later analysis, as rates varied by HLA locus.

The PCR ran on 60 Vbeta and 13 Jbeta primers. Data came from immunoSEQ multiplex PCR; TCRdb stores just in-frame clones and leaves some out. The table has 200,000 to 250,000 clones, more than 75% seen once. Note on this clone: What it binds is unknown.

Deletions cut 0 bases from V and 6 bases from J, with 10 bases between. The CDR3 has 13 residues. CDR1 and CDR2 (germline): SGHRS, YFSETQ. The origin of this receptor is a male donor in good health and CMV-seronegative. J is TRBJ2-7 and V is TRBV5-1; possibly TRBD1 for D (6 bases). The sample taken for sequencing was PBMCs. The CDR3 nucleotides read TGCGCCAGCAGCTTGGAAGGGGGTGGCGAGCAGTACTTC. It translates to CASSLEGGGEQYF.